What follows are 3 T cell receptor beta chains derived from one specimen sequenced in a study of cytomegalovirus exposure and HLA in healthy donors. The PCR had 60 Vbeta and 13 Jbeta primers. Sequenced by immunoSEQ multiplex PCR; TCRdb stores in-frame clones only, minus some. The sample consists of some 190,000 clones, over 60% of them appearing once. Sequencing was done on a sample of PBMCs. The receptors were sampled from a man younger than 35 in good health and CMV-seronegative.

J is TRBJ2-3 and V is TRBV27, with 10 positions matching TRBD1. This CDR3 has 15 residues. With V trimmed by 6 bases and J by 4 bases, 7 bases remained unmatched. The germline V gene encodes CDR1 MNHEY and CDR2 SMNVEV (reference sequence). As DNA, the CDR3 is TGTGCCAGCAGGGGACAGGGGATACGGTCAGATACGCAGTATTTT. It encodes CASRGQGIRSDTQYF.

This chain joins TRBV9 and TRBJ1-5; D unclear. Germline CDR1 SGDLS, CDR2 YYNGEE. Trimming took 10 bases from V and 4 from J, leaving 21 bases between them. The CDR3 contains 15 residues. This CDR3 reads CAGFGRERGNQPQHF. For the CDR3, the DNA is TGTGCCGGGTTCGGGAGGGAAAGAGGGAATCAGCCCCAGCATTTT.

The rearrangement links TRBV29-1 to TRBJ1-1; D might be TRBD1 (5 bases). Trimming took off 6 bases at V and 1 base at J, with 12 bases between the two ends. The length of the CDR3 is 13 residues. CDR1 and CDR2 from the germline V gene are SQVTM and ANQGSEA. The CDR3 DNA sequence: TGCAGCGTGTCGAGGCAGGGGAACACTGAAGCTTTCTTT. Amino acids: CSVSRQGNTEAFF.